These 9 T cell receptor beta chains were sequenced from one sample in a study of CD8 T cells in Susac syndrome. RNA in amounts of roughly 0.5 to 1 ug was reverse transcribed with random hexamers. TCRdb reprocessed the immunoSEQ multiplex PCR reads via MiXCR and lists one record per CDR3 protein. This table holds roughly 110,000 distinct CDR3 sequences, roughly 94% found once. The sequenced sample was CD8+ T cells from PBMCs. The receptors come from a human donor with Susac syndrome.

The chain has TRBV4-2 and TRBJ2-7; 8 bases agree with TRBD2. The germline CDR1 and CDR2 sequences are LGHNA and YNFKEQ. Unmatched junction bases numbered 7, after V lost 3 bases and J lost 3 bases. CDR3 length: 15 amino acids. The CDR3 sequence: CASSQEAGASYEQYF. CDR3 in DNA: TGTGCCAGCAGCCAGGAAGCGGGGGCCAGCTACGAGCAGTACTTC.

This clonotype was observed once. The chain employs TRBV15 and TRBJ2-2, with D tentatively TRBD1 (6 bases). The CDR3 has 14 amino acids. V was pared by 8 bases and J by 1 base, with 11 bases between. From germline, CDR1 is LNHNV and CDR2 YYDKDF (reference sequence). CDR3 sequence: CATALGQNTGELFF. The CDR3 nucleotides are TGTGCCACCGCGCTGGGACAGAACACCGGGGAGCTGTTTTTT. The variable domain in full, with the rest retrieved from reference TRBV15 and TRBJ2-2, is DAMVIQNPRYQVTQFGKPVTLSCSQTLNHNVMYWYQQKSSQAPKLLFHYYDKDFNNEADTPDNFQSRRPNTSFCFLDIRSPGLGDTAMYLCATALGQNTGELFFGEGSRLTVL.

The rearrangement joins TRBV7-9 to TRBJ1-2, with 7 bases identical to TRBD1. The V gene's germline CDR1 is SEHNR and CDR2 FQNEAQ (reference sequence). With 5 bases clipped from V and 8 bases from J, the junction kept 8 bases outside the gene matches. CDR3 size: 13 residues. CDR3 nucleotides: TGTGCCAGCAGCCCAGGGGGGGGAAGAGGCTACACCTTC. It codes for CASSPGGGRGYTF.

This CDR3 reads CASSWSARHNTEAFF. CDR3 nucleotide sequence: TGTGCCAGCAGCTGGTCCGCTAGGCATAACACTGAAGCTTTCTTT. The chain carries TRBV11-2 and TRBJ1-1; D is unresolved. The V gene lost 4 bases and the J gene lost 2 bases, with 14 bases spanning the gap. Germline CDR1 reads SGHAT; CDR2 reads FQNNGV. This CDR3 contains 15 residues.

In this sample, this clonotype turned up once. The J gene is TRBJ2-5, the V gene TRBV4-1; no definite D call. V gave up 4 bases and J gave up 1 base, with 19 bases separating them. The CDR3 covers 17 residues. Germline V gene sequence: CDR1 MGHRA, CDR2 YSYEKL. The CDR3: CASSPAPVPPVQETQYF. The CDR3, as DNA: TGCGCCAGCAGCCCAGCCCCAGTACCACCAGTCCAAGAGACCCAGTACTTC.

The chain combines TRBV6-5 with TRBJ2-3, with 8 nucleotides matching TRBD2. From germline, CDR1 is MNHEY and CDR2 SVGAGI. There are 15 residues in the CDR3. The J segment lost 4 bases and the V segment lost 6 bases, leaving 9 bases of the junction unmatched. The chain's CDR3 is CASSLGGGKADTQYF. CDR3 bases: TGTGCCAGCAGCCTCGGGGGGGGGAAAGCAGATACGCAGTATTTT.

This chain uses TRBV20-1 with TRBJ2-7, with TRBD1 matching over 8 bases. The length of the CDR3 is 15 residues. CDR1 is DFQATT, CDR2 SNEGSKA, per germline (reference sequence). V was clipped by 3 bases and J by 0 bases; unmatched bases: 7. The CDR3 here is CSASPRTGSSYEQYF. The CDR3 DNA follows: TGCAGTGCTAGTCCCAGGACAGGGAGCTCCTACGAGCAGTACTTC.

The chain couples TRBV5-1 to TRBJ2-2; TRBD2 is a possible D gene (5 bases). This CDR3 comprises 11 residues. V was trimmed by 7 bases and J by 7 bases, leaving 8 bases between them. Germline V gene sequence: CDR1 SGHRS, CDR2 YFSETQ. The CDR3 DNA follows: TGCGCCAGCGCTGGGAGCGGGGAGCTGTTTTTT. It is translated as CASAGSGELFF. Full variable domain (remainder filled in from reference TRBV5-1 and TRBJ2-2): KAGVTQTPRYLIKTRGQQVTLSCSPISGHRSVSWYQQTPGQGLQFLFEYFSETQRNKGNFPGRFSGRQFSNSRSEMNVSTLELGDSALYLCASAGSGELFFGEGSRLTVL.

The chain is built from TRBV9 and TRBJ2-2; D may be TRBD1 (6 bases). V lost 3 bases and J 5 bases, leaving 17 bases between the germline ends. Germline V gene data show CDR1 as SGDLS and CDR2 as YYNGEE. The CDR3 contains 16 residues. The CDR3 DNA follows: TGTGCCAGCAGCGCGCCCTTAAACAGGGAAACCGGGGAGCTGTTTTTT. Its translation is CASSAPLNRETGELFF.